Below are 5 T cell receptor beta chains sequenced from a single sample in a study of cytomegalovirus exposure and HLA in healthy donors. The PCR contained 60 Vbeta and 13 Jbeta primers. Sequencing was performed with immunoSEQ multiplex PCR; in TCRdb, only in-frame clones are kept and a portion is missing. The sample has 65,000 to 85,000 clones; the top ten hold roughly 1.5%. Specimen: PBMCs. These receptors all stem from a woman aged 55-69 years in good health and CMV-seronegative.

The chain has TRBV7-2 and TRBJ1-5; TRBD1 might be the D (5 bases). Germline assignment: CDR1 SGHTA and CDR2 FQGNSA. Trimming left V 7 bases short and J 0 bases short, with 19 bases between. This CDR3 comprises 17 residues. The CDR3 sequence is CASTPGDADYSNQPQHF. The CDR3 DNA reads as TGTGCCAGCACTCCGGGGGATGCAGATTATAGCAATCAGCCCCAGCATTTT.

The chain recombines TRBV18 with TRBJ2-2; D is perhaps TRBD1 (6 bases). In germline, CDR1 is KGHSH, CDR2 LQKENI. V was clipped by 1 base and J by 1 base, with 10 bases between them. This CDR3 spans 16 amino acids. The CDR3 protein is CASSPQGQLNTGELFF. The CDR3 nucleotides are TGTGCCAGCTCACCACAAGGACAGCTGAACACCGGGGAGCTGTTTTTT.

This sequence joins TRBV5-4 and TRBJ1-1; the match to TRBD1 covers 9 bases. CDR3 length equals 15 residues. V dropped 4 bases and J dropped 1; count of bases not matched to a gene: 5. Germline V CDR1 and CDR2: SGHNT, YYREEE (reference sequence). Written as DNA, the CDR3 is TGTGCCAGCAGCCTAGACAGGGGGACGAACACTGAAGCTTTCTTT. It is translated as CASSLDRGTNTEAFF.

The chain joins TRBV29-1 to TRBJ2-1; 9 positions agree with TRBD2. The CDR3 totals 15 residues. CDR1 is SQVTM and CDR2 is ANQGSEA in the germline V gene. The J segment lost 0 bases and the V segment lost 3 bases, leaving 3 bases of the junction unmatched. The CDR3 sequence: CSVELAGHSYNEQFF. As DNA, the CDR3 is TGCAGCGTTGAGCTAGCGGGACACTCCTACAATGAGCAGTTCTTC.

The CDR3 reads CASSLVGRVNTEAFF. The CDR3 DNA reads as TGTGCCAGCAGCTTAGTCGGCAGGGTGAACACTGAAGCTTTCTTT. The rearrangement joins TRBV7-9 to TRBJ1-1; possible D gene TRBD1, 5 bases. Germline V CDR1 and CDR2: SEHNR, FQNEAQ (reference sequence). V shed 1 base and J shed 0 bases, with 9 bases lying between them. This CDR3 has 15 residues.